The subject of this entry is one T cell receptor (beta chain). This entry belongs to a study of CD8 T cells in Susac syndrome. The CDR3 loop spans 15 amino acids. In germline, CDR1 is DFQATT, CDR2 SNEGSKA (reference sequence). V was pared by 5 bases and J by 2 bases, with 8 bases of the junction left unmatched. Random hexamers served to reverse transcribe roughly 0.45 to 1 ug RNA. TCRdb passed the immunoSEQ multiplex PCR reads through MiXCR, listing each CDR3 protein once. This sample yields approximately 170,000 distinct CDR3 sequences, of which roughly 93% are seen a single time; around 0.13% belongs to the top ten. CD8+ and CD4+ T cells from blood underwent TCR beta sequencing. Negative isolation yielded the CD8+ and CD4+ T cells, while FACS enriched the TEMRA cells.

The gene calls are TRBV20-1 and TRBJ2-3; 9 bases align to TRBD2. The specimen was CD4+ T cells from PBMCs. The sequence came from a human donor in good health. CDR3 sequence: CSARLASGATDTQYF. CDR3 nucleotides: TGCAGTGCTCGCCTGGCTAGCGGGGCCACAGATACGCAGTATTTT.